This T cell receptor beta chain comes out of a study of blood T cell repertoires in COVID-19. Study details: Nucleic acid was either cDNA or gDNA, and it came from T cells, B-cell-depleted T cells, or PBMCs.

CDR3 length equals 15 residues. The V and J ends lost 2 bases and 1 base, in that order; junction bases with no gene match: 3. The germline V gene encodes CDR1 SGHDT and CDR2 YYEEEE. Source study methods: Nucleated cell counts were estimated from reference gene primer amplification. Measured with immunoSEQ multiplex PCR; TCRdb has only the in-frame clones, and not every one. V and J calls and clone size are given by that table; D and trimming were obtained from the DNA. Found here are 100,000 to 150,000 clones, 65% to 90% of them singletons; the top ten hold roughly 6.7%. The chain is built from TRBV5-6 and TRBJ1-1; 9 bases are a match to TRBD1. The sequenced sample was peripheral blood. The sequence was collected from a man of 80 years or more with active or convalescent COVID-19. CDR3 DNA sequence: TGTGCCAGCAGCTTTGTGGACAGGGGGAACACTGAAGCTTTCTTT. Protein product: CASSFVDRGNTEAFF.